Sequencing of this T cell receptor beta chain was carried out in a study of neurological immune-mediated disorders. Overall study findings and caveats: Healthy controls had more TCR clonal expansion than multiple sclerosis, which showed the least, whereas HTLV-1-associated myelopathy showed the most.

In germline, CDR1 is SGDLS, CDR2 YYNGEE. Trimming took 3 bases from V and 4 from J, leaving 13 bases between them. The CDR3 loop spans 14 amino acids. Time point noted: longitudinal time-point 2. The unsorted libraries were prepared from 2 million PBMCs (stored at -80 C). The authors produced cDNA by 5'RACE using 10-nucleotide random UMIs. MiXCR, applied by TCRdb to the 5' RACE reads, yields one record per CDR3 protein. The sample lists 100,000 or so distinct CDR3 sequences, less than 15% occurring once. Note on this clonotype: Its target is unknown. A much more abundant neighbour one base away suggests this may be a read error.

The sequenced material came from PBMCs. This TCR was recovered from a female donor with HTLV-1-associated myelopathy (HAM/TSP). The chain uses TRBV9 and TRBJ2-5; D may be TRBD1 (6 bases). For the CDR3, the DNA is TGTGCCAGCAGCGGAACAGGGAAAGGAGAGACCCAGTACTTC. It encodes CASSGTGKGETQYF.